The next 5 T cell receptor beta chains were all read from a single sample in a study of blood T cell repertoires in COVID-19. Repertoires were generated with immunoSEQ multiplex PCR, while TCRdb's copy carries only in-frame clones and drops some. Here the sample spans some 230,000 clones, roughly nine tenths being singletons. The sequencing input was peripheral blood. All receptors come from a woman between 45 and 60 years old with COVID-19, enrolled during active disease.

The DNA for the CDR3 is TGTGCCAGCAGCCAAGATCGGACAGTAAACAATGAGCAGTTCTTC. Encoded protein: CASSQDRTVNNEQFF. This rearrangement joins TRBV3-1 (or the pseudogene TRBV3-2) to TRBJ2-1, with D possibly TRBD1 on 6 matching bases. V lost 0 bases to trimming and J lost 5 bases, with 11 bases between them. The CDR3 is 15 amino acids. Germline CDR1 reads LGHDT; CDR2 reads YNNKEL (reference sequence).

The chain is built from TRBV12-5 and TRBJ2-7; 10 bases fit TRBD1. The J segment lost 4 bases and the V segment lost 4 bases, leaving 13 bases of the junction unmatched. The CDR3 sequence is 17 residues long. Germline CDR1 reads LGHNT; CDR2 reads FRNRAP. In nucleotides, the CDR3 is TGTGCTAGTGGTTCCACGGACAGGGGGGCCCCCTCTTACGAGCAGTACTTC. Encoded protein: CASGSTDRGAPSYEQYF.

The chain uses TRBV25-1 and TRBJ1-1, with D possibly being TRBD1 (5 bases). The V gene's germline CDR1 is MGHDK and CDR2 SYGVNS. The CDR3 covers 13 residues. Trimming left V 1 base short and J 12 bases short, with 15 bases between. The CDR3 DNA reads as TGTGCCAGCAGTGAATCCGGAGGGGCTCAAACTTTCTTT. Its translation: CASSESGGAQTFF.

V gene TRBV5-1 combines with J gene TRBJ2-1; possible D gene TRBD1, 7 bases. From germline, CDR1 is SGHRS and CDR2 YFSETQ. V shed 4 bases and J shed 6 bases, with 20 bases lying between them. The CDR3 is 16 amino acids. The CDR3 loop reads CASSVGGVTGANEQFF. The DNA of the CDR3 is TGCGCCAGCAGCGTGGGGGGAGTTACAGGGGCCAATGAGCAGTTCTTC.

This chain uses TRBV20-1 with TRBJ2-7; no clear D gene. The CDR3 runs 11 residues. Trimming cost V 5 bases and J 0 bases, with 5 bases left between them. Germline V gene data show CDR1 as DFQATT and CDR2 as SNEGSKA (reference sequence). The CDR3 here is CSASRSYEQYF. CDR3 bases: TGCAGTGCTTCCCGCTCCTACGAGCAGTACTTC.